The 21 T cell receptor beta chains reported below all come from one sample, sequenced in a study of blood T cell repertoires in COVID-19. Method: immunoSEQ multiplex PCR; TCRdb's copy keeps in-frame clones and lacks some. Of about 90,000 clones in the sample, 81% were seen once. The sequenced material came from peripheral blood. These receptors originate from a man at least 80 years old with active or convalescent COVID-19.

This clone occurred many times. The chain is built from TRBV4-3 and TRBJ1-2, with D perhaps matching TRBD1 (5 bases). The CDR3 has 16 residues. Germline CDR1 and CDR2: LGHNA and YSLEER. V was cut by 0 bases and J by 7 bases, with 18 bases left in between. The CDR3 nucleotides read TGCGCCAGCAGCCAAGATCGTGGCAGGGTATTGTTTGGCTACACCTTC. This gives the protein CASSQDRGRVLFGYTF.

This clone has just one count. J is TRBJ1-1 and V is TRBV3-1 (or the pseudogene TRBV3-2); D is unclear. The V end was cut by 3 bases, the J end by 4 bases, with 9 bases between. Germline V gives CDR1 LGHDT, CDR2 YNNKEL (reference sequence). The CDR3 length is 13 residues. CDR3 DNA sequence: TGTGCCAGCAGCCAGGGGAGGGTCACTGAAGCTTTCTTT. Translation: CASSQGRVTEAFF.

The gene calls are TRBV6-4 and TRBJ2-2; the match to TRBD1 covers 9 bases. CDR1 and CDR2 (germline): MRHNA, SNTAGT. V was clipped by 6 bases and J by 3 bases; unmatched bases: 2. The CDR3 contains 14 residues. CDR3 region: CASRGQGHTGELFF. In DNA, the CDR3 is TGTGCCAGCAGGGGACAGGGCCACACCGGGGAGCTGTTTTTT.

This clone has a count of ten or more. The rearrangement links TRBV6-2 or TRBV6-3 to TRBJ2-2; TRBD1 is a possible D gene (5 bases). Trimming cost V 4 bases and J 3 bases, with 9 bases left between them. Germline V lookup: CDR1 MNHEY, CDR2 SVGEGT. This CDR3 has 14 amino acids. In DNA form, the CDR3 reads TGTGCCAGCAGTTTAAGGACACACACCGGGGAGCTGTTTTTT. Its protein product is CASSLRTHTGELFF.

This chain connects TRBV30 to TRBJ1-5; tentatively, D is TRBD1 (6 bases). The V gene's germline CDR1 is GTSNPN and CDR2 SVGIG (reference sequence). This CDR3 contains 13 residues. Trimming left V 0 bases short and J 6 bases short, with 9 bases between. CDR3 sequence: CAWSVQGGQPQHF. CDR3 sequence (DNA): TGTGCCTGGAGTGTACAGGGTGGTCAGCCCCAGCATTTT.

V and J are TRBV7-3 and TRBJ2-1; D perhaps matches TRBD1 (5 bases). Trimming cost V 0 bases and J 4 bases, with 7 bases left between them. This CDR3 region has 14 residues. Germline loops: CDR1 SGHTA, CDR2 FQGTGA. The CDR3 sequence: CASSLTGAYNEQFF. The CDR3 nucleotides are TGTGCCAGCAGCTTAACAGGGGCATACAATGAGCAGTTCTTC. Using reference TRBV7-3 and TRBJ2-1 for the parts outside the CDR3, the full variable domain is GAGVSQTPSNKVTEKGKYVELRCDPISGHTALYWYRQSLGQGPEFLIYFQGTGAADDSGLPNDRFFAVRPEGSVSTLKIQRTERGDSAVYLCASSLTGAYNEQFFGPGTRLTVL.

The rearrangement joins TRBV6-5 to TRBJ1-1, with no clear D. From germline, CDR1 is MNHEY and CDR2 SVGAGI. V was pared by 2 bases and J by 4 bases, with 14 bases between. The CDR3 sequence is 15 residues long. Here the CDR3 DNA reads TGTGCCAGCAGTTACGAGGGCAGGAGGAGCACTGAAGCTTTCTTT. Translation gives CASSYEGRRSTEAFF.

The CDR3 is CASSQEVNTEAFF. CDR3 in DNA: TGCGCCAGCAGTCAGGAGGTCAACACTGAAGCTTTCTTT. The chain recombines TRBV5-1 with TRBJ1-1; no definite D call. V was pared by 5 bases and J by 2 bases, with 10 bases between. CDR1 and CDR2 from the germline V gene are SGHRS and YFSETQ. This CDR3 comprises 13 residues.

The chain recombines TRBV10-3 with TRBJ1-5; TRBD1 agrees at 7 bases. The germline gives CDR1 ENHRY, CDR2 SYGVKD. The V gene end was trimmed by 10 bases and the J gene end by 0 bases; junction bases not matched to a gene: 6. The CDR3 contains 14 residues. The CDR3 spells CATQGQPSNQPQHF. DNA of the CDR3: TGTGCCACCCAGGGACAGCCTAGCAATCAGCCCCAGCATTTT.

This chain connects TRBV11-3 to TRBJ2-2; 8 bases are shared with TRBD1. The CDR3 is made up of 15 amino acids. After removal of 5 bases from V and 7 bases from J, the junction contained 9 bases not matched to a gene. CDR1 is SGHNT and CDR2 is YENEEA in the germline V gene. As DNA, the CDR3 is TGTGCCAGCAGCCCCCGGACAGGGAGTGGCGGGGAGCTGTTTTTT. Translated, it gives CASSPRTGSGGELFF.

The chain uses TRBV10-3 and TRBJ1-3; 7 bases line up with TRBD1. V dropped 6 bases and J dropped 3; count of bases not matched to a gene: 8. Germline loops: CDR1 ENHRY, CDR2 SYGVKD. The CDR3 spans 15 residues. This chain's CDR3 is CAIRTQGMYGNTIYF. As DNA, the CDR3 is TGTGCCATCAGGACACAGGGGATGTATGGAAACACCATATATTTT.

The CDR3 bases are TGTGCCACCTCTCCTCGTCGGGGGACAGATACGCAGTATTTT. Residues: CATSPRRGTDTQYF. The J gene is TRBJ2-3, the V gene TRBV5-4; TRBD2 might be the D (6 bases). The CDR3 runs 14 residues. Germline V gene lookup returns CDR1 SGHNT and CDR2 YYREEE (reference sequence). Trimming pared 9 bases from V and 3 bases from J, leaving 17 bases between.

The V gene is TRBV7-9, the J gene TRBJ2-2; D is unclear. From germline, CDR1 is SEHNR and CDR2 FQNEAQ (reference sequence). The CDR3 loop spans 15 amino acids. V dropped 5 bases and J dropped 5 bases, with 15 bases sitting between them. The CDR3 protein is CASSLSRLRTGELFF. The CDR3 DNA follows: TGTGCCAGCAGCCTCAGCCGCCTGAGGACCGGGGAGCTGTTTTTT.

The chain links TRBV5-4 to TRBJ2-1; 9 bases are a match to TRBD1. Germline V gene sequence: CDR1 SGHNT, CDR2 YYREEE (reference sequence). V was clipped by 6 bases and J by 2 bases; unmatched bases: 6. The CDR3 is made up of 15 amino acids. Written as DNA, the CDR3 is TGTGCCAGCACCAATAACAGGGGGCCCTACAATGAGCAGTTCTTC. This sequence encodes CASTNNRGPYNEQFF. Full variable domain (outside the CDR3, taken from reference TRBV5-4 and TRBJ2-1): ETGVTQSPTHLIKTRGQQVTLRCSSQSGHNTVSWYQQALGQGPQFIFQYYREEENGRGNFPPRFSGLQFPNYSSELNVNALELDDSALYLCASTNNRGPYNEQFFGPGTRLTVL.

The V call is TRBV6-4, the J call TRBJ1-2, with D tentatively TRBD1 (6 bases). CDR3 length: 14 residues. Between the trimmed V and J ends, which lost 5 bases and 8 bases, there was a span of 18 bases. In germline, CDR1 is MRHNA, CDR2 SNTAGT. The CDR3 loop reads CASSNTGLLEGYTF. CDR3 in DNA: TGTGCCAGCAGTAACACAGGGCTCCTTGAAGGCTACACCTTC.

The chain carries TRBV5-1 and TRBJ2-1, with D possibly being TRBD1 (6 bases). Trimming cost V 4 bases and J 2 bases, with 13 bases left between them. Germline V gene data show CDR1 as SGHRS and CDR2 as YFSETQ. The CDR3 runs 15 residues. The CDR3 spells CASSTLGDTYNEQFF. The CDR3, as DNA: TGCGCCAGCAGCACGCTGGGGGACACCTACAATGAGCAGTTCTTC.

The V call is TRBV19, the J call TRBJ1-5; 9 bases are a match to TRBD1. Unmatched junction bases numbered 5, after V lost 7 bases and J lost 7 bases. The CDR3 is 13 amino acids. Germline V gene data show CDR1 as LNHDA and CDR2 as SQIVND (reference sequence). The CDR3 nucleotides read TGTGCCAGTACCGGGACAGGGCGACAGCCCCAGCATTTT. Translated, it gives CASTGTGRQPQHF.

The DNA for the CDR3 is TGTGCCACCAGTGATATCCGCCAGTGGAGGAACACTGAAGCTTTCTTT. Amino acids: CATSDIRQWRNTEAFF. The rearrangement links TRBV24-1 to TRBJ1-1; D remains ambiguous. CDR3 length equals 16 residues. V dropped 3 bases and J dropped 1 base, with 14 bases sitting between them. CDR1 KGHDR and CDR2 SFDVKD come from the germline V gene.

This clone has just one count. The rearrangement joins TRBV27 to TRBJ1-2, with 11 nucleotides matching TRBD1. CDR1 MNHEY and CDR2 SMNVEV come from the germline V gene (reference sequence). This CDR3 contains 15 residues. V lost 3 bases, J lost 2 bases, and 2 bases stayed unmatched. The CDR3 protein is CASSLDRGRNYGYTF. CDR3 bases: TGTGCCAGCAGTTTGGACAGGGGGCGAAACTATGGCTACACCTTC.

This clone has just a few counts. This rearrangement joins TRBV20-1 to TRBJ1-2, with 7 nucleotides matching TRBD1. The trim removed 3 bases at V and 5 bases at J, leaving 9 bases unmatched. Germline CDR1 DFQATT, CDR2 SNEGSKA (reference sequence). The CDR3 loop spans 14 amino acids. The CDR3 here is CSASADREVYGYTF. The CDR3, as DNA: TGCAGTGCTAGTGCCGACAGGGAGGTTTATGGCTACACCTTC.

The chain combines TRBV7-2 with TRBJ1-3; D is unclear. Trimming removed 0 bases at V and 0 bases at J, with 9 bases between. The CDR3 contains 16 residues. Germline CDR1 is SGHTA and CDR2 is FQGNSA. CDR3: CASSLAVQSSGNTIYF. The DNA for the CDR3 is TGTGCCAGCAGCTTAGCGGTACAGAGCTCTGGAAACACCATATATTTT.